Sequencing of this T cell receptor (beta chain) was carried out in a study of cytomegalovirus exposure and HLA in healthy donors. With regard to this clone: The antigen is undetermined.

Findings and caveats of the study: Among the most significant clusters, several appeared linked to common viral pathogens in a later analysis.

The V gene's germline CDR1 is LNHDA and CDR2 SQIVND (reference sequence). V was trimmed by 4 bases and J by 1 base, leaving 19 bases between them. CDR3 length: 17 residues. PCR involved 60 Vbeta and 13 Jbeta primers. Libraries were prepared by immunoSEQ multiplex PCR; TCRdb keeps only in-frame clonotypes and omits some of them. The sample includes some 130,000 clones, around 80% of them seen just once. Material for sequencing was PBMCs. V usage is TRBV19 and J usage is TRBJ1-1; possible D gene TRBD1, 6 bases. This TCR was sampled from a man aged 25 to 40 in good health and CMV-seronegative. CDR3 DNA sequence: TGTGCCAGTAGTAGACAAGGGGAACAGGGAAAGAACACTGAAGCTTTCTTT. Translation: CASSRQGEQGKNTEAFF.